The clone carrying this T cell receptor beta chain appeared once. The data were taken from a study of long-term antiretroviral therapy in people with HIV. It was version v3.0 of the immunoSEQ assay that was run at survey level. Profiled with immunoSEQ multiplex PCR; TCRdb holds only in-frame clones, not every one. The sample has tens of thousands of clones, nearly 95% seen once. Germline values: CDR1 MGHDK, CDR2 SYGVNS. Trimming left V 1 base short and J 0 bases short, with 10 bases between. CDR3 length: 16 residues. Sequencing used unsorted PBMCs, obtained 3.7 years after starting antiretroviral therapy. This receptor was obtained from a woman aged 50 to 60 with HIV. The chain recombines TRBV25-1 with TRBJ2-4; no clear D. The DNA for the CDR3 is TGTGCCAGCAGTGAATCAGGCGGTTTAGCCAAAAACATTCAGTACTTC. Translating it yields CASSESGGLAKNIQYF.